Listed here is a single TCR beta chain. The antigen remains undetermined. Researchers ran the PCR with 60 Vbeta and 13 Jbeta primers. Assay used: immunoSEQ multiplex PCR; TCRdb lists only in-frame clones, some missing. The table lists around 63,000 clones, 75% of them singletons. The CDR3 length is 13 residues. Per the germline V gene, CDR1 is MNHNS and CDR2 is SASEGT. V was cut by 4 bases and J by 4 bases, with 10 bases left in between. The data originate from a study of cytomegalovirus exposure and HLA in healthy donors. General study points: Analysis was carried out at a later point, and it linked a missense DCLRE1C variant to TCR beta V- and J-gene trimming. Accurate HLA-A and HLA-B prediction from TCR beta sequences was reported for most subjects. By HLA locus, TCR association rates varied in a later analysis, with DRB1 showing the most and HLA-C the fewest.

The source is a man in his sixties in good health and CMV-seropositive. This sequence joins TRBV6-1 and TRBJ1-2; TRBD1 is a possible D gene (5 bases). Sequenced material: PBMCs. The CDR3 DNA follows: TGTGCCAGCAGTGTGCAGGGTACCTATGGCTACACCTTC. It codes for CASSVQGTYGYTF.